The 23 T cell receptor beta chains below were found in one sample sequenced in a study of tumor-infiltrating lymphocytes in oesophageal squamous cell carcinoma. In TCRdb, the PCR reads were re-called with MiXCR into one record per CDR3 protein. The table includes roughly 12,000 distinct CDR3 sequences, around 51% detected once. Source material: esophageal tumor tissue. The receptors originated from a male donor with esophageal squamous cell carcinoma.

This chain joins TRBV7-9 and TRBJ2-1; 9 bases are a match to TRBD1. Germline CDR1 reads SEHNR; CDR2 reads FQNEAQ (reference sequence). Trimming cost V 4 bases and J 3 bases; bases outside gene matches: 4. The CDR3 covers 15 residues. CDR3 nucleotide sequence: TGTGCCAGCAGCTCTGGGACAGGGATCTACAATGAGCAGTTCTTC. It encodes CASSSGTGIYNEQFF.

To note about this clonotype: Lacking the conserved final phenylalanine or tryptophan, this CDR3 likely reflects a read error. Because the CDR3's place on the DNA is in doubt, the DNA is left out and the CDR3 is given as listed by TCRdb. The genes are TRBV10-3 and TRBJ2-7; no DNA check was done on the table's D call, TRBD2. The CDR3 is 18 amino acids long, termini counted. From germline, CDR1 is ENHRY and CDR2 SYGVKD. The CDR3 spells CAISESRQGINSPLHFGN.

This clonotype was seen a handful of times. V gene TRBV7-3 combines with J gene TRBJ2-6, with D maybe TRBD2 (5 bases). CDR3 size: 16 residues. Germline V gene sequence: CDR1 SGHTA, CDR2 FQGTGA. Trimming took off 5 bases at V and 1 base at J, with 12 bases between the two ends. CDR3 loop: CASSPPGSSGANVLTF. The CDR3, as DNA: TGTGCCAGCAGCCCGCCTGGGAGTTCTGGGGCCAACGTCCTGACTTTC. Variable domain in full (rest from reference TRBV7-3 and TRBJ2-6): GAGVSQTPSNKVTEKGKYVELRCDPISGHTALYWYRQSLGQGPEFLIYFQGTGAADDSGLPNDRFFAVRPEGSVSTLKIQRTERGDSAVYLCASSPPGSSGANVLTFGAGSRLTVL.

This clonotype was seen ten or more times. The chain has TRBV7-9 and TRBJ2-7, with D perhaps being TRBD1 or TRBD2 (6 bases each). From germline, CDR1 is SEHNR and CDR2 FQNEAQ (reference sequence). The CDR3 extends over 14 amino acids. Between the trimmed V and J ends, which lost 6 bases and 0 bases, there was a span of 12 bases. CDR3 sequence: CASRLRGDSYEQYF. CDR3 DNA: TGTGCCAGCAGATTAAGGGGGGACTCCTACGAGCAGTACTTC. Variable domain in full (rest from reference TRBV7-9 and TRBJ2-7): DTGVSQNPRHKITKRGQNVTFRCDPISEHNRLYWYRQTLGQGPEFLTYFQNEAQLEKSRLLSDRFSAERPKGSFSTLEIQRTEQGDSAMYLCASRLRGDSYEQYFGPGTRLTVT.

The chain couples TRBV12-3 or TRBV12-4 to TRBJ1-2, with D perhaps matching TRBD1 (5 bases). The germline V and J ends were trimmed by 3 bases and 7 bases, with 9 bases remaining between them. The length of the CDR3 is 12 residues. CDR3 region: CASSLGRAGYTF. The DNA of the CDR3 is TGTGCCAGCAGTTTGGGCAGGGCTGGCTACACCTTC.

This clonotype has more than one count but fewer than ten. This CDR3 is CASSSTRQGSYNEQFF. CDR3 bases: TGTGCCAGCAGCTCCACTCGACAGGGCTCCTACAATGAGCAGTTCTTC. The V gene is TRBV7-2, the J gene TRBJ2-7, with TRBD1 matching over 7 bases. Near its end, the DNA agrees better with TRBJ2-1, so the J call may be wrong. This CDR3 has 16 amino acids. Germline V gene data show CDR1 as SGHTA and CDR2 as FQGNSA.

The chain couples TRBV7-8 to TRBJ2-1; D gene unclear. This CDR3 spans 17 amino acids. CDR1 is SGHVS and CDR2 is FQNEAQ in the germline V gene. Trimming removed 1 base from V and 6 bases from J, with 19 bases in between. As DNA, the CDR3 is TGTGCCAGCAGCTTAGTCCAGGCGGAATGGTTGGTCAATGAGCAGTTCTTC. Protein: CASSLVQAEWLVNEQFF.

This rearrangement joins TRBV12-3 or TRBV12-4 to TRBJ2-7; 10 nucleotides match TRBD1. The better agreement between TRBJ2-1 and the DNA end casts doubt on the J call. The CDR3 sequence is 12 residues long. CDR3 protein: CASSWTGGEQFF. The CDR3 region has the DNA TGTGCCAGCAGTTGGACAGGGGGTGAGCAGTTCTTC.

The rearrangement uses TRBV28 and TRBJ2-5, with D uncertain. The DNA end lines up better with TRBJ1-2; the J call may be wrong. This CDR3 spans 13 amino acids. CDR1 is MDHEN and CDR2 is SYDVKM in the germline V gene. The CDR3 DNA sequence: TGTGCCAGCAGTGTTAAACCGCGAGGAGGCTACACCTTC. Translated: CASSVKPRGGYTF.

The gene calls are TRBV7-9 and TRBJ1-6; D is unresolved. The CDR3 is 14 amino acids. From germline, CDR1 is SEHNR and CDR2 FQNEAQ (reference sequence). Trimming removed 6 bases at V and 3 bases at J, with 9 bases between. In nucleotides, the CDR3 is TGTGCCAGCAGTCATCAGGACTATAATTCACCCCTCCACTTT. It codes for CASSHQDYNSPLHF.

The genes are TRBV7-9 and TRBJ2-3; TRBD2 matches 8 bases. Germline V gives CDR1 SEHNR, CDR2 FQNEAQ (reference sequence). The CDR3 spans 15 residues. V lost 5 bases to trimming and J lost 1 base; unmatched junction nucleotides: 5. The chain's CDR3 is CASSLGLARTDTQYF. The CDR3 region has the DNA TGTGCCAGCAGCCTAGGACTAGCCCGCACAGATACGCAGTATTTT.

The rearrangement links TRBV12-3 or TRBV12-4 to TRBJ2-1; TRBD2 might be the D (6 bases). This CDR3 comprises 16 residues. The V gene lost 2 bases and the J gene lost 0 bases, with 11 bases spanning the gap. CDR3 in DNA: TGTGCCAGCAGTTTATGGGGGGAGAGCTCCTACAATGAGCAGTTCTTC. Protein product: CASSLWGESSYNEQFF.

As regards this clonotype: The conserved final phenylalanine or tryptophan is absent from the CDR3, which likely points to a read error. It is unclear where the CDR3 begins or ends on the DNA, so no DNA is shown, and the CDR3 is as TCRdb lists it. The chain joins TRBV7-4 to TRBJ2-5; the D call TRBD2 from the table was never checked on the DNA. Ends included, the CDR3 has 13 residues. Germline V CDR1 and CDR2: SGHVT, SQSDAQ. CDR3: CASGTRLPTMSSL.

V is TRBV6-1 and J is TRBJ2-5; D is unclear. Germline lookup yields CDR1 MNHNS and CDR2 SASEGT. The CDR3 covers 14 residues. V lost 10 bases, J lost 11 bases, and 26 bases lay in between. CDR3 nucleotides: TGTGCCACAACACTGGCCAGCTCCTACAATGAGCAGTACTTC. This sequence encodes CATTLASSYNEQYF.

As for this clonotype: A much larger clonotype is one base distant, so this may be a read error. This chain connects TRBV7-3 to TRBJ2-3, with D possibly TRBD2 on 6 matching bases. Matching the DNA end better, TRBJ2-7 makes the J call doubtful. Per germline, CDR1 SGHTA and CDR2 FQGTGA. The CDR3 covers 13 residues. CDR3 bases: TGTGCCAGCAGTCCGGGACTGGCAAATGAGCAGTACTTC. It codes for CASSPGLANEQYF.

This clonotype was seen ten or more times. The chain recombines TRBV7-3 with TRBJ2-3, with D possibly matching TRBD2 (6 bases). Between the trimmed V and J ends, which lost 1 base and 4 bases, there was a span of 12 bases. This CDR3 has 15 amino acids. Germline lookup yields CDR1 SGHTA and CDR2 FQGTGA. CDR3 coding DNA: TGTGCCAGCAGCTTAATCGGCGGGAAGGCAGATACGCAGTATTTT. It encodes CASSLIGGKADTQYF. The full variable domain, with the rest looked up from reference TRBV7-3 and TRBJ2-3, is GAGVSQTPSNKVTEKGKYVELRCDPISGHTALYWYRQSLGQGPEFLIYFQGTGAADDSGLPNDRFFAVRPEGSVSTLKIQRTERGDSAVYLCASSLIGGKADTQYFGPGTRLTVL.

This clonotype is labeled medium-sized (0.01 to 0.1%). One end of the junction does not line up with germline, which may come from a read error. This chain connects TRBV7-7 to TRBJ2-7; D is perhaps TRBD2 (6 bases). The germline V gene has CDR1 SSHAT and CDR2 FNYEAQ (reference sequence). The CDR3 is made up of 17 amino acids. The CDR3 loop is CASSLKGLLGVFYEQYF. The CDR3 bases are TGTGCTAGCAGCTTGAAGGGACTTCTCGGGGTCTTCTACGAGCAGTACTTC.

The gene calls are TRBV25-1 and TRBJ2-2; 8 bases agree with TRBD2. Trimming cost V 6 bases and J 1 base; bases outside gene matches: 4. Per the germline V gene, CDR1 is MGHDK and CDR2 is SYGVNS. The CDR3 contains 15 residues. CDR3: CASRPTSGNTGELFF. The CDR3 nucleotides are TGTGCCAGCAGGCCTACTAGCGGGAACACCGGGGAGCTGTTTTTT.

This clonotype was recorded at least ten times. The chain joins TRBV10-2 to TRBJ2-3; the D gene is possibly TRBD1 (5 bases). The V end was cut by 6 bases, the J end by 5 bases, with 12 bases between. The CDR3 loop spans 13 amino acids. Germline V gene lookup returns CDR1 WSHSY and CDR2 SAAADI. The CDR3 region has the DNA TGCGCCAGCAGGACAGCAGGGCAAGATACGCAGTATTTT. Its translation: CASRTAGQDTQYF.

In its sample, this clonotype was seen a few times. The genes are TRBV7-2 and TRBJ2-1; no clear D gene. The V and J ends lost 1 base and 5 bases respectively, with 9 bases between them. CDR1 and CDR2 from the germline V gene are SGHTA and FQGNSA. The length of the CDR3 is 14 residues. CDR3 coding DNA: TGTGCCAGCAGCTTAGATAGCAGCAACAATGAGCAGTTCTTC. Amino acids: CASSLDSSNNEQFF.

CDR3: CASSQDTSGRAREQYF. For the CDR3, the DNA is TGTGCCAGCAGCCAAGATACCAGCGGGAGGGCCAGGGAGCAGTACTTC. The chain employs TRBV7-3 and TRBJ2-3; TRBD2 aligns across 10 bases. The better agreement between TRBJ2-7 and the DNA end casts doubt on the J call. The CDR3 has 16 residues. Germline assignment: CDR1 SGHTA and CDR2 FQGTGA.

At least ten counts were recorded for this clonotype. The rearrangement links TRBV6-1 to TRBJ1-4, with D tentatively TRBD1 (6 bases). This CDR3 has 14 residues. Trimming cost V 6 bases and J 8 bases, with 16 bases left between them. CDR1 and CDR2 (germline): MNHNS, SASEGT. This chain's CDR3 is CASSPGAHVEKLFF. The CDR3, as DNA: TGTGCCAGCAGCCCGGGGGCCCACGTGGAAAAACTGTTTTTT.

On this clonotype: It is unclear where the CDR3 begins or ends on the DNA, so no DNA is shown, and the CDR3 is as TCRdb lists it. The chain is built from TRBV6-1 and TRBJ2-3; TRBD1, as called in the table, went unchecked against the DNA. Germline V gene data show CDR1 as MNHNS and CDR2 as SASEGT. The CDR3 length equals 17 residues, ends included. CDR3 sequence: CASTIFGTGTSNSPLHF.